This T cell receptor beta chain was profiled in a study of CD8 T cells in Susac syndrome. Study-wide background: Patients with Susac syndrome, at blood draw, were therapy-naive, on corticosteroids, or on intravenous immunoglobulin alone.

The RNA input was roughly 0.5 to 1 ug, and it was reverse transcribed with random hexamers. It was immunoSEQ multiplex PCR that amplified TCR beta CDR3 across 54 Vbeta and 13 Jbeta. TCRdb reanalysed the immunoSEQ multiplex PCR reads using MiXCR and keeps one entry per CDR3 protein. The sample contains approximately 260,000 distinct CDR3 sequences, approximately 95% of which appear only once. The specimen sequenced was CD4+ T cells from PBMCs. The TCR was taken from a human donor with Susac syndrome.

The CDR3 coding sequence is TGTGCCAGCAGCCAAACCAAAGCTGGGGCAGAAGCTTTCTTT. It translates to CASSQTKAGAEAFF. This sequence joins TRBV7-9 and TRBJ1-1; a possible D gene is TRBD1 (5 bases). The CDR3 totals 14 residues. CDR1 is SEHNR, CDR2 FQNEAQ, per germline (reference sequence). The V end was cut by 5 bases, the J end by 8 bases, with 18 bases between. Using reference TRBV7-9 and TRBJ1-1 for the parts outside the CDR3, the full variable domain is DTGVSQNPRHKITKRGQNVTFRCDPISEHNRLYWYRQTLGQGPEFLTYFQNEAQLEKSRLLSDRFSAERPKGSFSTLEIQRTEQGDSAMYLCASSQTKAGAEAFFGQGTRLTVV.